This T cell receptor beta chain originates from a study of blood T cell repertoires in COVID-19 (dated by TCRdb to 2019 to 2021). Concerning the study at large: Samples covering the acute and convalescent phases of COVID-19 were provided by collaborators in the United States, Italy and Spain. The material from the prospective study consisted of cDNA or gDNA derived from T cells, B-cell-depleted T cells, or PBMCs. Deeply sampled blood TCRbeta repertoires from subjects exposed to, actively infected with, or recovered from COVID-19 were included in the dataset. The repertoires were released in a freely available public database meant as a resource for research on the immune response to SARS-CoV-2. The samples were drawn from two sources: the first 160 participants of the ongoing ImmuneRACE study, and 1,200 or so subjects contributed by 6 global collaborators. A de-identified subject ID, COVID-19 status, age in years and sex were almost always included in the sample metadata. Where available, HLA class I and class II types were taken from metadata supplied by the sample provider and were not determined by assay-based typing.

Broad study findings and their caveats: The amount of clinical and demographic metadata varied by source and participant and was provided uncurated.

The CDR3 goes from the cysteine to the phenylalanine over 19 residues. Left in the record is the CDR3 DNA by itself, 57 bases read in frame from the first base. For this chain, trimming is 2 bases at the V end and 0 bases at the J end, and the number of junction bases without a gene match is 9. From the germline V gene (reference sequence), CDR1 is SEHNR and CDR2 is FQNEAQ. Whole blood was collected in K2EDTA tubes by collaborating institutions according to the institutions' own protocols. For TCRbeta analysis, collaborators shipped samples in one of three forms: frozen whole blood, isolated PBMCs, or DNA extracted from either of those sample types. TCRbeta CDR3 regions were amplified from genomic DNA using the immunoSEQ Assay, a bias-controlled multiplex PCR. Turning to the authors' computational methods: The number of nucleated cells in each sample was estimated by amplification of reference gene primers within the assay. Sequence reads were collapsed and filtered to measure the absolute abundance of every unique TCRbeta CDR3 rearrangement. Productive Simpson clonality was computed per sample as the square root of Simpson's diversity index over productive rearrangements. TCRdb holds this immuneACCESS table with in-frame rearrangements only. Some clones are missing; in checked studies, unresolved V genes explain under half, and the rest has no known cause. D and trimming were read from the DNA, whereas the V and J calls and clone size are those reported in that table. The sample records roughly 14,000 clones, 75% to 90% of which are singletons. The ten largest clones represent around 15% of the sample.

As concerns this clone: Its antigen is currently not known. Base qualities are not at hand, and no much larger clone is one base apart.

This chain is built from TRBV7-9 and TRBJ2-1, with 11 bases matching TRBD2. This receptor was identified in a man aged 50-59 years with active COVID-19. Sequenced sample: peripheral blood. The DNA sequence follows: TGTGCCAGCAGCTTACCGCTAGCGGGAGGCCGAAGCTCCTACAATGAGCAGTTCTTC. This codes for CASSLPLAGGRSSYNEQFF. Extended through the reference TRBV7-9 and TRBJ2-1 proteins, this CDR3 yields the full variable domain: DTGVSQNPRHKITKRGQNVTFRCDPISEHNRLYWYRQTLGQGPEFLTYFQNEAQLEKSRLLSDRFSAERPKGSFSTLEIQRTEQGDSAMYLCASSLPLAGGRSSYNEQFFGPGTRLTVL.